Listed here are 11 T cell receptor beta chains from one sample, sequenced in a study of OX40 agonist ivuxolimab in advanced cancers. The library was made by the immunoSEQ multiplex PCR assay. TCRdb provides this immuneACCESS table in a form limited to in-frame rearrangements. Some clones are lacking; in checked studies, under half of them reflect an unresolved V gene, and why the rest are absent is not known. The sample table records some 90,000 clones; roughly 90% of these occur just once. Clones ranked in the top ten supply about 3.6% of the sample. The sequenced sample was CD4+ or CD8+ T cells sorted from blood, obtained in a trial of the OX40 agonist ivuxolimab. The receptors stem from an adult with an advanced solid tumor such as melanoma, head and neck, liver or kidney cancer.

The CDR3 nucleotides read TGCGCCAGTTCCCGGACAGGGGGGACTCGGAGTAATGAAAAACTGTTTTTT. Its protein product is CASSRTGGTRSNEKLFF. The V call is TRBV5-1, the J call TRBJ1-4; 10 bases align to TRBD1. J lost 4 bases, V lost 8 bases, and 14 bases had no gene match. The CDR3 runs 17 residues. The germline V gene has CDR1 SGHRS and CDR2 YFSETQ.

The table lists this clone with a few counts. The chain is built from TRBV5-6 and TRBJ1-2; a possible D gene is TRBD1 (5 bases). The CDR3 is 12 amino acids. V was shortened by 0 bases and J by 7 bases, with 7 bases between the two germline ends. Germline V lookup: CDR1 SGHDT, CDR2 YYEEEE. The CDR3 region has the DNA TGTGCCAGCAGCTTGGGGAGGGGTGGCTACACCTTC. Residues: CASSLGRGGYTF. Based on the CDR3 plus reference TRBV5-6 and TRBJ1-2, the full variable domain is DAGVTQSPTHLIKTRGQQVTLRCSPKSGHDTVSWYQQALGQGPQFIFQYYEEEERQRGNFPDRFSGHQFPNYSSELNVNALLLGDSALYLCASSLGRGGYTFGSGTRLTVV.

The V and J genes are TRBV27 and TRBJ2-7; perhaps TRBD1 as D (5 bases). CDR3 length equals 17 residues. V lost 4 bases to trimming and J lost 0 bases, with 19 bases between them. Germline CDR1 is MNHEY and CDR2 is SMNVEV (reference sequence). CDR3 loop: CASSSPSQGWGSYEQYF. CDR3 bases: TGTGCCAGCAGTTCGCCATCCCAGGGCTGGGGCTCCTACGAGCAGTACTTC.

The chain links TRBV30 to TRBJ2-1; possible D gene TRBD2, 6 bases. The CDR3 runs 13 residues. Germline CDR1 is GTSNPN and CDR2 is SVGIG (reference sequence). V was pared by 1 base and J by 9 bases, with 13 bases between. In DNA form, the CDR3 reads TGTGCCTGGAGTGAGGTAGCGGCAAGTGAGCAGTTCTTC. This codes for CAWSEVAASEQFF.

The chain recombines TRBV28 with TRBJ2-2; 8 nucleotides align to TRBD1. The ends lost 4 bases at V and 5 bases at J; junction bases unmatched: 18. The germline V gene has CDR1 MDHEN and CDR2 SYDVKM. The CDR3 consists of 19 residues. For the CDR3, the DNA is TGTGCCAGCAGTTCTTTACAGCTCGACAGGGGCCGGTTAACCGGGGAGCTGTTTTTT. This sequence encodes CASSSLQLDRGRLTGELFF. Complete variable domain (other parts from reference TRBV28 and TRBJ2-2): DVKVTQSSRYLVKRTGEKVFLECVQDMDHENMFWYRQDPGLGLRLIYFSYDVKMKEKGDIPEGYSVSREKKERFSLILESASTNQTSMYLCASSSLQLDRGRLTGELFFGEGSRLTVL.

The gene calls are TRBV30 and TRBJ1-1; D remains ambiguous. Germline V gene data show CDR1 as GTSNPN and CDR2 as SVGIG (reference sequence). CDR3 length equals 12 residues. Trimming cost V 3 bases and J 1 base, with 6 bases left between them. The DNA for the CDR3 is TGTGCCTGGAGCGATACGAACACTGAAGCTTTCTTT. Its translation: CAWSDTNTEAFF.

The CDR3 bases are TGTGCCAGTAGTTATGACTACCTTTACTACAATGAGCAGTTCTTC. Encoded protein: CASSYDYLYYNEQFF. This chain connects TRBV19 to TRBJ2-1; maybe TRBD2 (5 bases). Looked up from germline, CDR1 is LNHDA and CDR2 is SQIVND (reference sequence). The length of the CDR3 is 15 residues. The ends were cut back, 5 bases at V and 3 bases at J, with 14 bases in the middle.

The chain combines TRBV19 with TRBJ1-5; maybe TRBD1 (6 bases). The V gene's germline CDR1 is LNHDA and CDR2 SQIVND (reference sequence). This CDR3 region has 14 residues. The V and J ends lost 6 bases and 0 bases respectively, with 9 bases between them. The DNA for the CDR3 is TGTGCCAGTAGGACAGGCTCTAGCAATCAGCCCCAGCATTTT. Its protein product is CASRTGSSNQPQHF.

This rearrangement joins TRBV6-1 to TRBJ2-7; a possible D gene is TRBD1 (6 bases). The CDR3 extends over 14 amino acids. CDR1 and CDR2 (germline): MNHNS, SASEGT. The V gene lost 6 bases and the J gene lost 2 bases, with 14 bases spanning the gap. This CDR3 reads CASRNRVSPYEQYF. The CDR3 bases are TGTGCCAGCAGAAACAGGGTCAGCCCCTACGAGCAGTACTTC.

This clone has just one count. This chain joins TRBV5-1 and TRBJ2-5; D is possibly TRBD1 (6 bases). V lost 8 bases and J 3 bases, leaving 11 bases between the germline ends. Germline-derived CDR1 and CDR2 are SGHRS and YFSETQ. The CDR3 is 12 residues long. The CDR3 region is CASRGIEETQYF. The DNA of the CDR3 is TGCGCCAGTAGGGGGATCGAAGAGACCCAGTACTTC. Complete variable domain (other parts from reference TRBV5-1 and TRBJ2-5): KAGVTQTPRYLIKTRGQQVTLSCSPISGHRSVSWYQQTPGQGLQFLFEYFSETQRNKGNFPGRFSGRQFSNSRSEMNVSTLELGDSALYLCASRGIEETQYFGPGTRLLVL.

This sequence joins TRBV19 and TRBJ1-1; D gene ambiguous. CDR1 and CDR2 (germline): LNHDA, SQIVND (reference sequence). This CDR3 is built from 13 residues. Trimming took off 6 bases at V and 4 bases at J, with 12 bases between the two ends. The CDR3 coding sequence is TGTGCCAGTAGCGACACTCCTCGCACTGAAGCTTTCTTT. Residues: CASSDTPRTEAFF.